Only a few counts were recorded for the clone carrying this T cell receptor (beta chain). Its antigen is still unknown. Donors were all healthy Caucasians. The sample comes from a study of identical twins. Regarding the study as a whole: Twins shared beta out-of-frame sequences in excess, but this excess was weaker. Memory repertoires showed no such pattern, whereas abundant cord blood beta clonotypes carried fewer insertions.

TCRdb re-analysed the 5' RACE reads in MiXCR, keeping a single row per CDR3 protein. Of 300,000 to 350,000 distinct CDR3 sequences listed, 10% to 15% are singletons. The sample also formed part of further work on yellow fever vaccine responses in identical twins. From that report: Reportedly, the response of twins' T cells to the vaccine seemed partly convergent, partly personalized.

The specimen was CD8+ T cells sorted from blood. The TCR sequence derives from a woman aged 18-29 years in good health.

In nucleotides, the CDR3 is TGTGCCAGCAGTGAAGGGGCTAGCGGGAGTTGGTTGGACATTCAGTACTTC. It is translated as CASSEGASGSWLDIQYF. The genes are TRBV2 and TRBJ2-4; 10 bases line up with TRBD2. Germline V gene sequence: CDR1 SNHLY, CDR2 FYNNEI. The CDR3 length is 17 residues. Unmatched junction bases numbered 11, after V lost 1 base and J lost 8 bases.